This passage covers 20 T cell receptor beta chains from one sample sequenced in a study of T cell repertoires in cytomegalovirus infection. One entry per CDR3 protein, called by TCRdb with MiXCR from the reads. The repertoire consists of around 320,000 distinct CDR3 sequences, with 9% to 9.5% occurring once and the leading ten covering 3.5% to 4.5%. What was sequenced was PBMCs. The receptor source for this set is a human donor in good health (CMV status not recorded). Some clones in this sample may be carry-over from other donors' samples.

This clonotype was observed many times. The chain recombines TRBV7-2 with TRBJ2-7; possible D gene TRBD1, 5 bases. The CDR3 consists of 15 residues. Looked up from germline, CDR1 is SGHTA and CDR2 is FQGNSA. Trimming cost V 0 bases and J 0 bases, with 9 bases left between them. The CDR3 sequence is CASSLAADNSYEQYF. The CDR3, as DNA: TGTGCCAGCAGCTTAGCGGCGGACAACTCCTACGAGCAGTACTTC.

This clonotype has a count of ten or more. The chain recombines TRBV7-6 with TRBJ1-5; D possibly corresponds to TRBD1 (5 bases). The CDR3 is made up of 15 amino acids. CDR1 is SGHVS and CDR2 is FNYEAQ in the germline V gene. The ends were cut back, 3 bases at V and 0 bases at J, with 9 bases in the middle. In nucleotides, the CDR3 is TGTGCCAGCAGCTTGGGCGACAGTAGCAATCAGCCCCAGCATTTT. The encoded protein is CASSLGDSSNQPQHF.

CDR3 nucleotides: TGCGCCAGCAGCCAAGATTCGGGACAGGGGGCTGAGACCCAGTACTTC. This sequence encodes CASSQDSGQGAETQYF. The genes are TRBV4-3 and TRBJ2-5, with 12 nucleotides matching TRBD1. Germline CDR1 reads LGHNA; CDR2 reads YSLEER. CDR3 size: 16 residues. The V and J ends lost 0 bases and 5 bases, in that order; junction bases with no gene match: 4.

This clonotype came up many times. The genes are TRBV7-2 and TRBJ2-7; 7 nucleotides align to TRBD1. The V gene end was trimmed by 1 base and the J gene end by 0 bases; junction bases not matched to a gene: 3. Germline V gives CDR1 SGHTA, CDR2 FQGNSA. The CDR3 is 15 residues long. The CDR3 DNA is TGTGCCAGCAGCTTAGGCCGGGACAGCTCCTACGAGCAGTACTTC. Residues: CASSLGRDSSYEQYF.

This clonotype was counted a few times. The chain employs TRBV5-6 and TRBJ1-2; possible D gene TRBD1, 5 bases. Trimming cost V 7 bases and J 8 bases, with 21 bases left between them. The CDR3 extends over 14 amino acids. In germline, CDR1 is SGHDT, CDR2 YYEEEE. The DNA for the CDR3 is TGTGCCAGCGCTTTGGGGGACCTACTTTCGGGCTACACCTTC. It codes for CASALGDLLSGYTF.

There are a few counts of this clonotype. The chain couples TRBV20-1 to TRBJ1-1; TRBD1 aligns across 11 bases. The length of the CDR3 is 13 residues. The trim removed 5 bases at V and 6 bases at J, leaving 5 bases unmatched. Germline V lookup: CDR1 DFQATT, CDR2 SNEGSKA (reference sequence). DNA of the CDR3: TGCAGTGCTTGGGGACAGGGGGTAGCTGAAGCTTTCTTT. Residues: CSAWGQGVAEAFF.

This clonotype was observed many times. The chain uses TRBV6-2 or TRBV6-3 and TRBJ2-2; 7 nucleotides agree with TRBD2. The germline gives CDR1 MNHEY, CDR2 SVGEGT. The CDR3 has 19 residues. J gave up 3 bases and V 2 bases, and 15 bases lay outside the gene matches. CDR3 DNA sequence: TGTGCCAGCAGTTACACCACGGTTGGTGGAGCGGGGTACACCGGGGAGCTGTTTTTT. Translation: CASSYTTVGGAGYTGELFF.

This clonotype was found many times. CDR3: CASSFDGGGTSYEQYF. CDR3 in DNA: TGTGCCAGCAGCTTTGACGGCGGGGGGACCTCCTACGAGCAGTACTTC. The chain employs TRBV7-2 and TRBJ2-7; 8 nucleotides agree with TRBD2. The length of the CDR3 is 16 residues. J lost 0 bases, V lost 3 bases, and 7 bases had no gene match. CDR1 SGHTA and CDR2 FQGNSA come from the germline V gene.

V is TRBV7-2 and J is TRBJ1-4; D might be TRBD1 (5 bases). Looked up from germline, CDR1 is SGHTA and CDR2 is FQGNSA. The CDR3 extends over 15 amino acids. With 7 bases removed from V and 2 bases from J, the gap between germline ends came to 14 bases. The CDR3 coding sequence is TGTGCCAGCACCCGACGTGGGGGGACTAATGAAAAACTGTTTTTT. Its translation is CASTRRGGTNEKLFF.

There are many counts of this clonotype. The rearrangement joins TRBV27 to TRBJ2-1; D not resolved. The CDR3 covers 13 residues. Germline V gene lookup returns CDR1 MNHEY and CDR2 SMNVEV (reference sequence). V lost 2 bases to trimming and J lost 13 bases, with 15 bases between them. The CDR3 sequence: CASSLGRHSHQFF. The CDR3 DNA reads TGTGCCAGCAGTTTAGGGCGCCACTCCCATCAGTTCTTC.

A few counts support this clonotype. This chain links TRBV7-8 with TRBJ2-7; tentatively, D is TRBD2 (5 bases). CDR3 length equals 14 residues. The germline gives CDR1 SGHVS, CDR2 FQNEAQ. V shed 7 bases and J shed 0 bases, with 13 bases lying between them. The chain's CDR3 is CASTPQRTSYEQYF. CDR3 DNA sequence: TGTGCCAGCACCCCCCAGCGGACCTCCTACGAGCAGTACTTC.

The rearrangement uses TRBV15 and TRBJ2-7; 11 nucleotides match TRBD2. Germline CDR1 is LNHNV and CDR2 is YYDKDF (reference sequence). This CDR3 has 14 amino acids. The J segment lost 3 bases and the V segment lost 6 bases, leaving 4 bases of the junction unmatched. Here the CDR3 reads CATRGSGRDYEQYF. DNA for the CDR3: TGTGCCACCAGGGGTAGCGGGAGGGACTACGAGCAGTACTTC.

There are many counts of this clonotype. V usage is TRBV7-2 and J usage is TRBJ1-5; TRBD1 agrees at 8 bases. Germline CDR1 SGHTA, CDR2 FQGNSA. With V trimmed by 5 bases and J by 3 bases, 12 bases remained unmatched. The CDR3 covers 17 residues. This CDR3 is CASSQPSGTGPNQPQHF. The CDR3 DNA follows: TGTGCCAGCAGCCAACCAAGCGGGACAGGTCCCAATCAGCCCCAGCATTTT.

This clonotype was seen only a few times. The chain employs TRBV20-1 and TRBJ2-1; no reliable D call. The CDR3 runs to 14 residues. Germline loops: CDR1 DFQATT, CDR2 SNEGSKA (reference sequence). V was clipped by 0 bases and J by 6 bases, with 12 bases between them. The CDR3 loop is CSARDSKVINEQFF. The CDR3, as DNA: TGCAGTGCTAGAGATTCGAAAGTAATCAATGAGCAGTTCTTC.

As to this clonotype: A single base separates this from a much larger clone, so it may be a read error. CDR3 nucleotides: TGTGCCAGCAGGGAACCGGGACTAGGGACAGAGACCCAGTACTTC. Its protein is CASREPGLGTETQYF. This chain joins TRBV6-4 and TRBJ2-5, with 8 bases aligning to TRBD2. V lost 6 bases, J lost 4 bases, and 10 bases stayed unmatched. CDR1 MRHNA and CDR2 SNTAGT come from the germline V gene. The CDR3 is made up of 15 amino acids.

V is TRBV28 and J is TRBJ2-4; 12 nucleotides match TRBD1. The germline V gene has CDR1 MDHEN and CDR2 SYDVKM. Trimming cost V 6 bases and J 0 bases; bases outside gene matches: 6. The CDR3 loop spans 17 amino acids. This CDR3 is CASSQGQGAIAKNIQYF. CDR3 nucleotides: TGTGCCAGCAGCCAGGGACAGGGGGCCATAGCCAAAAACATTCAGTACTTC. The whole variable domain, filled in from reference TRBV28 and TRBJ2-4, reads DVKVTQSSRYLVKRTGEKVFLECVQDMDHENMFWYRQDPGLGLRLIYFSYDVKMKEKGDIPEGYSVSREKKERFSLILESASTNQTSMYLCASSQGQGAIAKNIQYFGAGTRLSVL.

The chain links TRBV19 to TRBJ2-1; D gene uncertain. Trimming removed 10 bases at V and 4 bases at J, with 11 bases between. The CDR3 consists of 12 residues. Germline CDR1 LNHDA, CDR2 SQIVND (reference sequence). The CDR3: CATRTEYNEQFF. Here the CDR3 DNA reads TGTGCCACGAGGACGGAATACAATGAGCAGTTCTTC.

This clonotype was picked up many times. The chain recombines TRBV7-8 with TRBJ2-4, with D perhaps being TRBD1 or TRBD2 (5 bases each). This CDR3 is 18 amino acids long. Germline CDR1 and CDR2: SGHVS and FQNEAQ. V was trimmed by 1 base and J by 3 bases, leaving 19 bases between them. CDR3 in amino acids: CASSLGLWDAGLKNIQYF. The CDR3 nucleotides read TGTGCCAGCAGCTTAGGTTTATGGGACGCGGGTCTCAAAAACATTCAGTACTTC.

This clonotype was seen repeatedly, ten times or more. This chain uses TRBV7-9 with TRBJ2-4, with unresolved D. Trimming removed 1 base at V and 6 bases at J, with 7 bases between. Per the germline V gene, CDR1 is SEHNR and CDR2 is FQNEAQ (reference sequence). This CDR3 spans 13 amino acids. CDR3 coding DNA: TGTGCCAGCAGCTTAGGGGCAGGAAACATTCAGTACTTC. This sequence encodes CASSLGAGNIQYF.

This clonotype was observed a handful of times. The chain uses TRBV9 and TRBJ2-4; D unresolved. This CDR3 region has 12 residues. The ends were cut back, 3 bases at V and 5 bases at J, with 6 bases in the middle. CDR1 is SGDLS, CDR2 YYNGEE, per germline. The CDR3: CASSDAENIQYF. The DNA for the CDR3 is TGTGCCAGCAGCGACGCAGAAAACATTCAGTACTTC.